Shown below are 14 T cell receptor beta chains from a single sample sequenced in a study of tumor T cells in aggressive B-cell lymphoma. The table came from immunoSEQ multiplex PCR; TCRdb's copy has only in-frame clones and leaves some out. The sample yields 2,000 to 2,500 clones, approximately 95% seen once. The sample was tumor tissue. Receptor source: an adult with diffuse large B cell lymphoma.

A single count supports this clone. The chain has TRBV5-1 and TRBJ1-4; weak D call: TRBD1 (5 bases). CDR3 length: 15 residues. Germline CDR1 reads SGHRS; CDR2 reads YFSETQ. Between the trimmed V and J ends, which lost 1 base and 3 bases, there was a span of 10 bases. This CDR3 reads CASSLLGPPNEKLFF. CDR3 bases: TGCGCCAGCAGCTTGTTGGGGCCCCCTAATGAAAAACTGTTTTTT.

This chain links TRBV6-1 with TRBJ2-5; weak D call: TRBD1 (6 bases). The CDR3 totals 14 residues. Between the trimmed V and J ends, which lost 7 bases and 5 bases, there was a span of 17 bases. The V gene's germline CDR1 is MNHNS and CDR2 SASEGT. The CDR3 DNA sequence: TGTGCCAGCACCGAAAGGGGTACAGGGGAGACCCAGTACTTC. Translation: CASTERGTGETQYF.

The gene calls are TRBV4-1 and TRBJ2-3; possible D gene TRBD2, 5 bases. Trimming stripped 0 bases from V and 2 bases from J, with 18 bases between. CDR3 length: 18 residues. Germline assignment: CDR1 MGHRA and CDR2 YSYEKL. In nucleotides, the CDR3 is TGCGCCAGCAGCCAAGATAGCGTCCAGAGCCACCCCACAGATACGCAGTATTTT. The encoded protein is CASSQDSVQSHPTDTQYF.

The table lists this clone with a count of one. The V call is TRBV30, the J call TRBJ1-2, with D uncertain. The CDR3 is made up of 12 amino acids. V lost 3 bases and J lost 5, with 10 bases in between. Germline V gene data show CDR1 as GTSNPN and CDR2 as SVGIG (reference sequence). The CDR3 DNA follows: TGTGCCTGGAGGGCCGGGATATATGGCTACACCTTC. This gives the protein CAWRAGIYGYTF.

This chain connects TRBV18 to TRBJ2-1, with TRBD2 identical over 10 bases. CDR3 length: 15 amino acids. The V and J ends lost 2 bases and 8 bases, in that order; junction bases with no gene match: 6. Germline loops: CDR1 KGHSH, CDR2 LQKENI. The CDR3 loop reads CASSPGVAGGDEQFF. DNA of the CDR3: TGTGCCAGCTCACCAGGGGTAGCGGGAGGCGATGAGCAGTTCTTC.

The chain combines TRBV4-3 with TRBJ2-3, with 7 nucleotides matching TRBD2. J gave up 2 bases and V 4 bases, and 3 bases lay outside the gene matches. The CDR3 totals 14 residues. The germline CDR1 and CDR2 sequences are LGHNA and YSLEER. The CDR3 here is CASSLGGYTDTQYF. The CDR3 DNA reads TGCGCCAGCAGCCTCGGGGGGTACACAGATACGCAGTATTTT.

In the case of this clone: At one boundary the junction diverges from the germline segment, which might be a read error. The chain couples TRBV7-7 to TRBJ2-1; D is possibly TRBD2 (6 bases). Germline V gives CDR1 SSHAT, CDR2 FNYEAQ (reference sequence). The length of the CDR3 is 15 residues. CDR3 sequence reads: CASSLGSGSYNEQFF. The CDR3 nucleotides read TGTGCTAGCAGCTTAGGTAGCGGCTCCTACAATGAGCAGTTCTTC.

The CDR3 loop reads CASSPGLATDTQYF. In DNA, the CDR3 is TGTGCCAGCAGCCCGGGACTAGCAACAGATACGCAGTATTTT. V is TRBV5-4 and J is TRBJ2-3, with TRBD2 matching 9 bases. Losses at the gene ends were 4 bases for V and 3 bases for J; bases not matched to a gene: 3. Per germline, CDR1 SGHNT and CDR2 YYREEE (reference sequence). This CDR3 contains 14 residues. Combining the CDR3 with reference TRBV5-4 and TRBJ2-3 gives the whole variable domain ETGVTQSPTHLIKTRGQQVTLRCSSQSGHNTVSWYQQALGQGPQFIFQYYREEENGRGNFPPRFSGLQFPNYSSELNVNALELDDSALYLCASSPGLATDTQYFGPGTRLTVL.

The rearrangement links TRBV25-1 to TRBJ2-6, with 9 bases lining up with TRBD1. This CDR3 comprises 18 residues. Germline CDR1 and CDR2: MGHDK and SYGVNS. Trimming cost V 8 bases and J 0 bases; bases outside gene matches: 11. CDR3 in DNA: TGTGCCAGCGGTGGTACAGGGGGCGCGATCTCTGGGGCCAACGTCCTGACTTTC. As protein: CASGGTGGAISGANVLTF.

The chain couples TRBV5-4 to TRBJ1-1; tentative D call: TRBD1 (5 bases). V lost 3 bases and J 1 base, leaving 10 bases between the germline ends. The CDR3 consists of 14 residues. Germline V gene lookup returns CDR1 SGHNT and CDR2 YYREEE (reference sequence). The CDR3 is CASSSGTPNTEAFF. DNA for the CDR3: TGTGCCAGCAGCTCCGGGACTCCGAACACTGAAGCTTTCTTT.

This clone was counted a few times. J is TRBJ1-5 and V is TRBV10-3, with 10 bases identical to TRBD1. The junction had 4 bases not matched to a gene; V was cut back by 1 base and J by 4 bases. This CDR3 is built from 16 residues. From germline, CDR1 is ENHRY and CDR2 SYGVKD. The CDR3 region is CAISELGQGSNQPQHF. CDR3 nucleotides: TGTGCCATCAGTGAGTTGGGACAGGGGAGTAATCAGCCCCAGCATTTT.

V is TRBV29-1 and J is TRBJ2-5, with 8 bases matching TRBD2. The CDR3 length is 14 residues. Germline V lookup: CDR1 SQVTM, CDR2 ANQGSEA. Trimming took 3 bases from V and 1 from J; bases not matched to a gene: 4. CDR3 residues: CSVDPAGVQETQYF. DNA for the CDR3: TGCAGCGTTGATCCAGCGGGAGTCCAAGAGACCCAGTACTTC.

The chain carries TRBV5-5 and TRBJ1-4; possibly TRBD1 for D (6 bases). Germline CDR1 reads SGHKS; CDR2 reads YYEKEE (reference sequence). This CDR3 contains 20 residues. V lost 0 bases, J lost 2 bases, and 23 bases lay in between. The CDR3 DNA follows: TGTGCCAGCAGCTTGGAATCCTTTGGACAGCGTGGGTTGACTAATGAAAAACTGTTTTTT. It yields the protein CASSLESFGQRGLTNEKLFF.

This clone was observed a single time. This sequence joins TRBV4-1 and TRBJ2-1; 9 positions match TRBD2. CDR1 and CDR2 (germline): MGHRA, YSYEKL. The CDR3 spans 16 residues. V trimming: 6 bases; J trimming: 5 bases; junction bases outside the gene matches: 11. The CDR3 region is CASRVSLAGINNEQFF. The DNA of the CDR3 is TGCGCCAGCAGGGTCTCTCTAGCGGGGATAAACAATGAGCAGTTCTTC.